The next 3 T cell receptor beta chains were all read from a single sample in a study of graft-versus-host responses after intestinal transplantation. For these receptors, no antigen is known. Clones were sequenced by immunoSEQ multiplex PCR, and TCRdb holds only the in-frame ones, with some missing. Found here are 75,000 to 95,000 clones, 75% to 95% of them singletons; the top ten hold less than 0.45%. The specimen was unstimulated CD4+ T cells sorted from spleen or lymph node cells, collected before transplant. Source of these receptors: a human donor who was the organ donor for an intestinal transplant.

The chain's CDR3 is CASSRSSSGGLRYNEQFF. The CDR3 region has the DNA TGTGCCAGCAGCCGGTCTTCTAGCGGGGGGCTCCGTTACAATGAGCAGTTCTTC. J is TRBJ2-1 and V is TRBV14; TRBD2 aligns across 11 bases. Germline loops: CDR1 SGHDN, CDR2 FVKESK. The CDR3 loop spans 18 amino acids. After removal of 4 bases from V and 4 bases from J, the junction contained 12 bases not matched to a gene.

The genes are TRBV2 and TRBJ2-3; D is unclear. The V gene lost 3 bases and the J gene lost 2 bases, with 12 bases spanning the gap. Looked up from germline, CDR1 is SNHLY and CDR2 is FYNNEI. This CDR3 comprises 15 residues. The CDR3: CASSEWRLDTDTQYF. CDR3 sequence (DNA): TGTGCCAGCAGTGAGTGGCGGTTAGACACAGATACGCAGTATTTT.

This clone was detected only a few times. The chain links TRBV18 to TRBJ1-3; 7 nucleotides match TRBD1. The trim removed 7 bases at V and 0 bases at J, leaving 3 bases unmatched. The CDR3 is 14 residues long. In germline, CDR1 is KGHSH, CDR2 LQKENI. The chain's CDR3 is CASWDRTSGNTIYF. DNA for the CDR3: TGTGCCAGCTGGGACAGAACCTCTGGAAACACCATATATTTT.